Listed below are T cell receptor beta chains from one sample, sequenced in a study of T cell responses to AZD1222 COVID-19 vaccine. The data were produced by immunoSEQ multiplex PCR, yet TCRdb's version contains in-frame clones alone and is incomplete. The table has some 120,000 clones, over 75% seen once. Here the sequenced sample was peripheral blood, taken 28 days after the second dose of the MenACWY control vaccine. The receptors here all came from an adult who received the MenACWY meningococcal vaccine as a control. Each CDR3 is given with its conserved first and last residue. A D gene is named only where the DNA matches it firmly. For some rows the clone size is stated as once, few or many, or as a class when expanded; others skip it.

j_call d_call v_call cdr3_length clone_size cdr3_aa cdr3_nt
TRBJ2-4 - TRBV4-2 16 - CASSQDGVLAKNIQYF TGTGCCAGCAGCCAAGATGGGGTTCTAGCCAAAAACATTCAGTACTTC
TRBJ1-1 - TRBV7-2 16 - CASSIVGGSPATEAFF TGTGCCAGCAGCATTGTTGGGGGAAGTCCGGCCACTGAAGCTTTCTTT
TRBJ2-5 - TRBV3-1/TRBV3-2 15 - CASSQVFKGRETQYF TGTGCCAGCAGCCAAGTTTTTAAGGGTCGAGAGACCCAGTACTTC
TRBJ1-3 - TRBV29-1 14 - CSVAHGTSGNTIYF TGCAGCGTTGCACACGGGACATCTGGAAACACCATATATTTT
TRBJ2-3 - TRBV7-9 15 - CASSLVDPGTDTQYF TGTGCCAGCAGCTTAGTAGATCCCGGCACAGATACGCAGTATTTT
TRBJ1-1 - TRBV11-2 13 - CASSHPRSRLAFF TGTGCCAGCAGTCACCCTCGGTCCCGGTTGGCTTTCTTT
TRBJ1-4 TRBD1 TRBV15 14 - CATSRDRGHEKLFF TGTGCCACCAGCAGAGACAGGGGGCATGAAAAACTGTTTTTT
TRBJ1-4 - TRBV5-5 14 - CASSQTGLNEKLFF TGTGCCAGCAGTCAGACAGGCCTTAATGAAAAACTGTTTTTT
TRBJ2-7 TRBD2 TRBV5-1 16 once CASSRTPGLGVYEQYF TGCGCCAGCAGCAGGACACCGGGACTAGGAGTCTACGAGCAGTACTTC
TRBJ2-1 - TRBV7-2 16 - CASSPIAGSVYNEQFF TGTGCCAGCAGCCCAATTGCGGGGAGTGTTTACAATGAGCAGTTCTTC
TRBJ1-1 TRBD1 TRBV5-6 13 - CASSWTGDTEAFF TGTGCCAGCAGCTGGACAGGGGACACTGAAGCTTTCTTT
TRBJ1-6 - TRBV19 15 - CASSRGPYGNSPLHF TGTGCCAGTAGTAGAGGTCCCTATGGAAATTCACCCCTCCACTTT
TRBJ2-1 - TRBV7-7 14 - CASSLLSGSGEQFF TGTGCCAGCAGCCTACTTTCCGGGAGTGGTGAGCAGTTCTTC
TRBJ2-3 - TRBV15 16 - CATSRDQGGSTDTQYF TGTGCCACCAGCAGAGATCAGGGCGGGAGCACAGATACGCAGTATTTT
TRBJ1-4 - TRBV11-2 16 once CASSLGWGATDEKLFF TGTGCCAGCAGCTTAGGTTGGGGGGCGACTGATGAAAAACTGTTTTTT
TRBJ1-6 - TRBV6-6 17 - CASSRGEGGSYNSPLHF TGTGCCAGCAGTCGAGGTGAAGGGGGATCCTATAATTCACCCCTCCACTTT
TRBJ1-3 TRBD1 TRBV28 14 - CASRDTGGADTIYF TGTGCCAGCAGAGATACAGGGGGCGCGGACACCATATATTTT
TRBJ2-3 - TRBV30 16 - CAWSAPGGPSTDTQYF TGTGCCTGGAGTGCCCCAGGGGGGCCGAGCACAGATACGCAGTATTTT
TRBJ1-6 - TRBV11-2 17 - CASSLDGGSSYNSPLHF TGTGCCAGCAGCTTAGATGGGGGGAGCTCCTATAATTCACCCCTCCACTTT
TRBJ2-5 - TRBV6-5 13 - CASSYGAVQAQYF TGTGCCAGCAGTTACGGGGCGGTCCAGGCCCAGTACTTC
TRBJ2-2 TRBD2 TRBV3-1/TRBV3-2 15 - CASSERLAVTGELFF TGTGCCAGCAGCGAGAGACTAGCGGTCACCGGGGAGCTGTTTTTT
TRBJ2-5 - TRBV5-1 15 - CASSAVGTSQETQYF TGCGCCAGCAGCGCCGTTGGGACATCCCAAGAGACCCAGTACTTC
TRBJ2-6 - TRBV3-1/TRBV3-2 14 - CASSLSAGANVLTF TGTGCCAGCAGCCTTTCTGCTGGGGCCAACGTCCTGACTTTC
TRBJ2-2 - TRBV30 14 - CALTIGLNTGELFF TGTGCCTTGACGATTGGGCTTAACACCGGGGAGCTGTTTTTT
TRBJ2-5 - TRBV6-2/TRBV6-3 14 - CASSSRQVQETQYF TGTGCCAGCAGTTCCAGACAGGTGCAAGAGACCCAGTACTTC
TRBJ1-5 TRBD1 TRBV4-1 14 - CASSRLTGDQPQHF TGCGCCAGCAGCCGCCTAACAGGGGATCAGCCCCAGCATTTT
TRBJ1-5 TRBD1 TRBV6-5 15 - CASSAGTGSHQPQHF TGTGCCAGCAGCGCCGGGACAGGGTCACATCAGCCCCAGCATTTT
TRBJ1-1 TRBD1 TRBV3-1/TRBV3-2 14 - CASSGRQGRYEAFF TGTGCCAGCAGCGGGCGACAGGGGCGCTATGAAGCTTTCTTT
TRBJ1-3 - TRBV5-6 14 - CASSLERKRNTIYF TGTGCCAGCAGCTTGGAAAGGAAAAGAAACACCATATATTTT
TRBJ2-3 - TRBV5-6 14 - CASSSAGFADTQYF TGTGCCAGCAGCTCGGCGGGTTTCGCAGATACGCAGTATTTT
TRBJ1-3 - TRBV7-3 12 - CASSGEGNTIYF TGTGCCAGCAGCGGAGAGGGAAACACCATATATTTT
TRBJ2-3 TRBD2 TRBV19 16 - CASSMGSGRARDTQYF TGTGCCAGTAGTATGGGTAGCGGGAGGGCCCGAGATACGCAGTATTTT
TRBJ1-6 - TRBV9 13 - CASSARSDSPLHF TGTGCCAGCAGCGCCCGATCCGATTCACCCCTCCACTTT
TRBJ2-1 - TRBV4-1 14 - CASSQAWSLGQRLF TGCGCCAGCAGCCAAGCTTGGAGTCTCGGCCAGCGGCTCTTC
TRBJ1-2 - TRBV18 19 - CASSPTRHVGTPSANGYTF TGTGCCAGCTCACCAACCCGACATGTAGGGACACCCTCCGCGAATGGCTACACCTTC
TRBJ2-4 TRBD1 TRBV18 14 - CASSPGTGKNIQYF TGTGCCAGCTCACCAGGGACAGGGAAAAACATTCAGTACTTC
TRBJ2-4 TRBD2 TRBV28 16 - CASSLPTSGRRNIQYF TGTGCCAGCAGTTTACCTACTAGCGGGAGAAGAAACATTCAGTACTTC